The source of this TCR beta chain is a study of beta chain features in type 1 diabetes. The isolated RNA, all of it, was reverse transcribed, so expressed TCRB transcripts were what got sequenced. Sequencing used immunoSEQ multiplex PCR; TCRdb keeps in-frame clones, though not all of them. The table has fewer than 30,000 clones, 60% to 75% seen once. Researchers reported sorting CD4+ naive, central memory, regulatory and stem cell-like memory cells via CD45RO/CCR7/CD25/CD127/CD95/CD27. Sequencing was carried out using Tregs from blood. The sequence was obtained from a woman aged 40 to 55 in good health.

Written as DNA, the CDR3 is TGTGCCAGCTCCCGTGATGCAGGTGAGGGTCAGCCCCAGCATTTT. It yields the protein CASSRDAGEGQPQHF. The rearrangement joins TRBV18 to TRBJ1-5; no clear D gene. Germline values: CDR1 KGHSH, CDR2 LQKENI. This CDR3 comprises 15 residues. Trimming pared 6 bases from V and 6 bases from J, leaving 18 bases between. Using reference TRBV18 and TRBJ1-5 for the parts outside the CDR3, the full variable domain is NAGVMQNPRHLVRRRGQEARLRCSPMKGHSHVYWYRQLPEEGLKFMVYLQKENIIDESGMPKERFSAEFPKEGPSILRIQQVVRGDSAAYFCASSRDAGEGQPQHFGDGTRLSIL.